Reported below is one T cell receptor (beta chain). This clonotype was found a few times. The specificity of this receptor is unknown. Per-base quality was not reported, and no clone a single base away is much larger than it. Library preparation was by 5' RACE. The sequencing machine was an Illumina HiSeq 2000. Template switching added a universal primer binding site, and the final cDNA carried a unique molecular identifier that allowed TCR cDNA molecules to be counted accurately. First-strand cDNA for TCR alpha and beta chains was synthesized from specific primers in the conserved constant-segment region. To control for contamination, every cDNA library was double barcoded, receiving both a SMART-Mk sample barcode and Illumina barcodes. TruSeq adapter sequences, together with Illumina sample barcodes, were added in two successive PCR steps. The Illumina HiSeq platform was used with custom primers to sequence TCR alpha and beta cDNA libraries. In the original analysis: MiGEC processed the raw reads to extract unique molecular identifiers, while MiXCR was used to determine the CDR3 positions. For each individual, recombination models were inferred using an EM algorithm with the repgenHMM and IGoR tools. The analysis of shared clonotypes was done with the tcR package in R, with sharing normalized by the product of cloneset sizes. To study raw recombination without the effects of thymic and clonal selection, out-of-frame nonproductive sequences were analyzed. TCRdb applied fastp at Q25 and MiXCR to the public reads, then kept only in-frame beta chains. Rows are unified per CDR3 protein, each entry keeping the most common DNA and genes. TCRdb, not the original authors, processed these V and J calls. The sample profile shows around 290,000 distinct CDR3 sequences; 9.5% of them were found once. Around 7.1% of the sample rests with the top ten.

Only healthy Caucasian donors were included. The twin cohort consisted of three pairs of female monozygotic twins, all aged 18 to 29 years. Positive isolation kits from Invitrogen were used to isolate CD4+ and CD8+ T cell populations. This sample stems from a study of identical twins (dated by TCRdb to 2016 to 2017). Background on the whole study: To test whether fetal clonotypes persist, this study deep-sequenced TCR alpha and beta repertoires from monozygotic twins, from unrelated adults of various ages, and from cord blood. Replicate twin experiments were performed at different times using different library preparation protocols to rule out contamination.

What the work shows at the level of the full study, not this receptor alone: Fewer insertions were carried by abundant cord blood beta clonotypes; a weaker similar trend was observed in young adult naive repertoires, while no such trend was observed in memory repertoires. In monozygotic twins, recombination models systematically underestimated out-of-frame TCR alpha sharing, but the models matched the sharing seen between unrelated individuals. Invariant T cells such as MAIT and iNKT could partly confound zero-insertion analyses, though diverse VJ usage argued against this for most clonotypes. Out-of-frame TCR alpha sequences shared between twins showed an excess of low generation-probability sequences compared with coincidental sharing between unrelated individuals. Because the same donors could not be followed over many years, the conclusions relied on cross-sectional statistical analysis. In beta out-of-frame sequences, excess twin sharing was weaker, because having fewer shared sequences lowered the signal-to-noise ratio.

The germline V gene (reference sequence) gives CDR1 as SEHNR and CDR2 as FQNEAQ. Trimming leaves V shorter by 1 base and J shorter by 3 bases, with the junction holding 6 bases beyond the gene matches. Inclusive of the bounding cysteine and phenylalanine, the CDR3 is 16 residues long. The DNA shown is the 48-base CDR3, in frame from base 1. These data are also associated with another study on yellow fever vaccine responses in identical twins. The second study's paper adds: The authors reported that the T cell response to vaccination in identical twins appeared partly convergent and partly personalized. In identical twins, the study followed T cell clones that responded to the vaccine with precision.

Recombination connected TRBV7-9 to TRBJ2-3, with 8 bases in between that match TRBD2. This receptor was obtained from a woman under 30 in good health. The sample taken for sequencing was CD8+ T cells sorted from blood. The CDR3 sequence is CASSLEGSSGTDTQYF. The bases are TGTGCCAGCAGCTTAGAAGGTTCTAGCGGGACAGATACGCAGTATTTT.